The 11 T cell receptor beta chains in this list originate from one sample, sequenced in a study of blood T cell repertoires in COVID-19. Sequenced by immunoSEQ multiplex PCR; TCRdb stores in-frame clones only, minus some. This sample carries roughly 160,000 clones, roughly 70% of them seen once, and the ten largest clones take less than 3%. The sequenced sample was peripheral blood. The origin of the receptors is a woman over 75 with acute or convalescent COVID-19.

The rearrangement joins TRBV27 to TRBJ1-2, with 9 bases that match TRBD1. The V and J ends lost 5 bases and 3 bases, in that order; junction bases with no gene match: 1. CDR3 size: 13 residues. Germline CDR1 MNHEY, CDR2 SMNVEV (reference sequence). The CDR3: CASSGQGYYGYTF. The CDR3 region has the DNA TGTGCCAGCAGTGGACAGGGGTACTATGGCTACACCTTC.

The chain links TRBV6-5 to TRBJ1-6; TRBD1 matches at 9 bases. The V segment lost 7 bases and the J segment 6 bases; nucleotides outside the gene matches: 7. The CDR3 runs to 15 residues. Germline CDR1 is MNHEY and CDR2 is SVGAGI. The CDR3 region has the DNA TGTGCCAGCAATACGGGACAGGGCCCTAATTCACCCCTCCACTTT. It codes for CASNTGQGPNSPLHF.

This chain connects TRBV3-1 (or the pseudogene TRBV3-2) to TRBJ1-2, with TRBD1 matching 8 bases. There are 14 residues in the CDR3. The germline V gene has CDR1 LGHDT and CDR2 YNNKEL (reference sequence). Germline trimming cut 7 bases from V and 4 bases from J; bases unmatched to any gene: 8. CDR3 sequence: CASTPTGVVYGYTF. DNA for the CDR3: TGTGCCAGCACCCCGACAGGGGTGGTCTATGGCTACACCTTC.

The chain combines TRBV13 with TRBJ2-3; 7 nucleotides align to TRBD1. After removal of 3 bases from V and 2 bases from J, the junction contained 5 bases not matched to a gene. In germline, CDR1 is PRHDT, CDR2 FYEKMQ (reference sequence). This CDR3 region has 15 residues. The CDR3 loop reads CASSFTGTATDTQYF. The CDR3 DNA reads TGTGCCAGCAGCTTCACCGGGACAGCCACAGATACGCAGTATTTT.

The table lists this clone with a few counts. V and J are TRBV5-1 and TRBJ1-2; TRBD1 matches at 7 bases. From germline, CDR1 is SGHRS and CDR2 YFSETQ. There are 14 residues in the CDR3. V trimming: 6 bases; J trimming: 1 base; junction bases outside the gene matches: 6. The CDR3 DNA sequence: TGCGCCAGCAATCAGGGGGACAATAACTATGGCTACACCTTC. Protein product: CASNQGDNNYGYTF.

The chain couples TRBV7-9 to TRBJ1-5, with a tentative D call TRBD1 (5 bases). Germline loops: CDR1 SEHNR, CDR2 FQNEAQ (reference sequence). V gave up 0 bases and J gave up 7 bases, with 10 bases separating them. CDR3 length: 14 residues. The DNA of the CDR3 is TGTGCCAGCAGCTTAGCGGGGGGTTGGCAGCCCCAGCATTTT. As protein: CASSLAGGWQPQHF.

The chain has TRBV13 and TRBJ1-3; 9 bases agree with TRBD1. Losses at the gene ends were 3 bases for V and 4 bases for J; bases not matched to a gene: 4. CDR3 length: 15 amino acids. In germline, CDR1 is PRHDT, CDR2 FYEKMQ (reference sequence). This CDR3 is CASSFDRGIGNTIYF. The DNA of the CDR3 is TGTGCCAGCAGCTTCGACAGGGGGATAGGAAACACCATATATTTT.

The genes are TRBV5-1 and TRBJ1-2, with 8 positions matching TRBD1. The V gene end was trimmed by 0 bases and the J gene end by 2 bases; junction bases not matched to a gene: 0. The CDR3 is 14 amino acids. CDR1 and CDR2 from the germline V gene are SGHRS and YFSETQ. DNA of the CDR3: TGCGCCAGCAGCTTGGCAGGGGGCAACTATGGCTACACCTTC. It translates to CASSLAGGNYGYTF.

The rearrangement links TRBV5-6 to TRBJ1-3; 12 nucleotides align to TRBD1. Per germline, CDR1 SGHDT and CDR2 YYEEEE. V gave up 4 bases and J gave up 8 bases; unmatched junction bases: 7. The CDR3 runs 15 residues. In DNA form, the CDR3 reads TGTGCCAGCAGCCGTCAGGGACAGGGGGCGGACACCATATATTTT. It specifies CASSRQGQGADTIYF.

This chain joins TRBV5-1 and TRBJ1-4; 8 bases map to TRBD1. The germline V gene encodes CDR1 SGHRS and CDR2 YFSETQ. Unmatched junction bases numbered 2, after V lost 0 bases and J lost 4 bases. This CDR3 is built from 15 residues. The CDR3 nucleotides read TGCGCCAGCAGCTTGGAGGACAGGGTTAATGAAAAACTGTTTTTT. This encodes CASSLEDRVNEKLFF.

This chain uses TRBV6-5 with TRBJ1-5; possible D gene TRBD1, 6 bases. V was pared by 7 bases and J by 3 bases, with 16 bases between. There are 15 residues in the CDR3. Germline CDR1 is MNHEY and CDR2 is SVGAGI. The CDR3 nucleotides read TGTGCCAGCACCTTTTACGGGGACAACAATCAGCCCCAGCATTTT. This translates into CASTFYGDNNQPQHF.